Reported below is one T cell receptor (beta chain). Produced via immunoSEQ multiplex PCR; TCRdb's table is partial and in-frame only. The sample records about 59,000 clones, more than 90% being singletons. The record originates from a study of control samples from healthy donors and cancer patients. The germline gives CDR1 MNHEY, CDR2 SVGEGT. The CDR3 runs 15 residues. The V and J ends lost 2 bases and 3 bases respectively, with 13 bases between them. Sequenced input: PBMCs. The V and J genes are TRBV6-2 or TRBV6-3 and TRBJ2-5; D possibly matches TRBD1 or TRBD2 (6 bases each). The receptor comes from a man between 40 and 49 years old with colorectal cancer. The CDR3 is CASSYGGGAKETQYF. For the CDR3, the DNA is TGTGCCAGCAGTTACGGGGGCGGGGCTAAAGAGACCCAGTACTTC.